This T cell receptor (beta chain) comes out of a study of graft-versus-host responses after intestinal transplantation. Whole-study context: Anti-thymocyte globulin induction was given to all recipients, followed by tacrolimus and steroids for roughly three years. Points from the study as a whole: GvH clones appeared in recipient marrow, some first in ileum or blood. Peak circulating GvH clone levels were associated with early post-transplant HvG declines.

Assay: immunoSEQ multiplex PCR; the TCRdb copy retains only in-frame clones and omits some. Of fewer than 95,000 clones in the sample, about 92% were seen once. CDR3 length: 18 amino acids. The germline V gene has CDR1 LGHNA and CDR2 YSLEER. Comment on this clone: Its antigen remains unknown. At one end the junction does not follow the germline gene, possibly because of a read error.

The TCR comes from a human donor who received an intestinal transplant. The genes are TRBV4-3 and TRBJ1-2; 7 bases are shared with TRBD1. Sample: unstimulated CD8+ T cells sorted from spleen or lymph node cells, taken before intestinal transplant. This CDR3 reads CASSQGLGSGQARYGYAF. The CDR3 DNA reads as TGCGCCAGCAGCCAAGGCCTGGGCTCTGGACAGGCTAGGTATGGCTACGCCTTC.